These 21 T cell receptor beta chains came from one sample sequenced in a study of T cell repertoires in cytomegalovirus infection. Each CDR3 protein is one row after TCRdb ran MiXCR on the reads. The data show around 530,000 distinct CDR3 sequences, 26% seen once. The sample consisted of PBMCs. These receptors were obtained from a human donor in good health (CMV status not recorded). Some clones in this sample may be carry-over from other donors' samples.

In the case of this clonotype: One junction end disagrees with the germline gene, perhaps due to a read error. The CDR3 sequence is CASSDSGLAGETQYF. In nucleotides, the CDR3 is TGTGCCAGCAGTGACTCGGGACTAGCGGGAGAGACCCAGTACTTC. J is TRBJ2-5 and V is TRBV6-5, with TRBD2 matching over 12 bases. The CDR3 spans 15 residues. Germline loops: CDR1 MNHEY, CDR2 SVGAGI.

The chain couples TRBV12-3 or TRBV12-4 to TRBJ1-3, with D possibly matching TRBD1 (5 bases). V lost 6 bases and J 2 bases, leaving 11 bases between the germline ends. This CDR3 contains 14 residues. CDR3 loop: CASSQGGTGNTIYF. CDR3 DNA sequence: TGTGCCAGCAGCCAGGGAGGGACTGGAAACACCATATATTTT.

In DNA, the CDR3 is TGTGCCAGCAGACCCCCGAGGGGGGTCACCGGGGAGCTGTTTTTT. Translation: CASRPPRGVTGELFF. The V gene is TRBV6-2 or TRBV6-3, the J gene TRBJ2-2; the D call may be TRBD1 or TRBD2 (6 bases each). There are 15 residues in the CDR3. CDR1 and CDR2 (germline): MNHEY, SVGEGT. Trimming removed 6 bases at V and 4 bases at J, with 15 bases between.

The J gene is TRBJ2-5, the V gene TRBV29-1, with 12 bases lining up with TRBD2. Germline V gene sequence: CDR1 SQVTM, CDR2 ANQGSEA. There are 13 residues in the CDR3. Germline trimming cut 6 bases from V and 8 bases from J; bases unmatched to any gene: 7. In nucleotides, the CDR3 is TGCAGCGTCACGACTAGCGGGAGAACCACCCAGTACTTC. This codes for CSVTTSGRTTQYF.

The table lists this clonotype with a few counts. CDR3 amino acids: CASSLTGGAVVFF. In nucleotides, the CDR3 is TGTGCCAGCAGTTTGACAGGGGGCGCGGTTGTTTTCTTT. The chain has TRBV27 and TRBJ1-1, with TRBD1 identical over 10 bases. Germline values: CDR1 MNHEY, CDR2 SMNVEV (reference sequence). Trimming at V came to 3 bases and at J to 13 bases, leaving 8 bases not matched to a gene. The CDR3 runs to 13 residues.

The chain is built from TRBV4-3 and TRBJ2-1; 9 nucleotides match TRBD1. CDR3 size: 16 residues. Germline CDR1 LGHNA, CDR2 YSLEER. Trimming removed 3 bases from V and 4 bases from J; junction bases left unmatched: 7. The CDR3 region has the DNA TGCGCCAGCAGCCATGCTGACAGGGGGTCTTACAATGAGCAGTTCTTC. Amino acid sequence: CASSHADRGSYNEQFF.

CDR3: CASSGRWPGGGYTF. Here the CDR3 DNA reads TGTGCCAGCAGTGGTCGGTGGCCCGGAGGCGGCTACACCTTC. The chain has TRBV6-2 or TRBV6-3 and TRBJ1-2; the D is unclear. This CDR3 is built from 14 residues. Trimming removed 5 bases at V and 8 bases at J, with 18 bases between. Germline V lookup: CDR1 MNHEY, CDR2 SVGEGT.

The genes are TRBV20-1 and TRBJ2-5, with D possibly matching TRBD1 (5 bases). Per the germline V gene, CDR1 is DFQATT and CDR2 is SNEGSKA (reference sequence). This CDR3 is 12 amino acids long. Trimming pared 5 bases from V and 5 bases from J, leaving 12 bases between. CDR3 loop: CSASGNDETQYF. Written as DNA, the CDR3 is TGCAGTGCTTCAGGGAACGACGAGACCCAGTACTTC.

This clonotype was recorded a few times. V is TRBV19 and J is TRBJ1-1; 7 bases map to TRBD1. This CDR3 contains 14 residues. V dropped 6 bases and J dropped 4; count of bases not matched to a gene: 8. Germline CDR1 is LNHDA and CDR2 is SQIVND (reference sequence). CDR3 protein: CASSDYTGVTEAFF. The DNA for the CDR3 is TGTGCCAGTAGCGACTATACAGGGGTCACTGAAGCTTTCTTT.

This clonotype appeared a few times. The chain carries TRBV2 and TRBJ2-5; 8 bases are a match to TRBD2. CDR3 length: 15 residues. Germline V gene data show CDR1 as SNHLY and CDR2 as FYNNEI. V gave up 2 bases and J gave up 5 bases; unmatched junction bases: 7. CDR3 residues: CASSEFPGGGETQYF. For the CDR3, the DNA is TGTGCCAGCAGTGAATTTCCGGGAGGGGGGGAGACCCAGTACTTC.

This clonotype has just a few counts. V is TRBV12-3 or TRBV12-4 and J is TRBJ1-2; 7 bases fit TRBD1. J lost 6 bases, V lost 4 bases, and 8 bases had no gene match. The CDR3 sequence is 14 residues long. The CDR3 DNA follows: TGTGCCAGCAGTTCACGGACAGGAGATAATGGCTACACCTTC. Amino acid sequence: CASSSRTGDNGYTF.

The genes are TRBV4-1 and TRBJ2-1, with D possibly matching TRBD1 (6 bases). The CDR3 is 16 amino acids. Germline values: CDR1 MGHRA, CDR2 YSYEKL. Trimming left V 4 bases short and J 7 bases short, with 20 bases between. In DNA, the CDR3 is TGCGCCAGCAGCCTAACCGACAGGAGTCTTTGGAATGAGCAGTTCTTC. This translates into CASSLTDRSLWNEQFF.

This clonotype was seen a few times. The CDR3 region is CASRAGTRTYNEQFF. In nucleotides, the CDR3 is TGTGCCAGCAGAGCCGGGACTAGGACCTACAATGAGCAGTTCTTC. The chain carries TRBV25-1 and TRBJ2-1; 8 positions match TRBD2. Germline CDR1 and CDR2: MGHDK and SYGVNS. V was clipped by 6 bases and J by 2 bases; unmatched bases: 6. CDR3 size: 15 residues.

The table lists this clonotype with many counts. The chain carries TRBV7-6 and TRBJ2-1; the D gene is possibly TRBD2 (6 bases). Trimming took off 5 bases at V and 10 bases at J, with 12 bases between the two ends. CDR3 length equals 12 residues. Germline CDR1 SGHVS, CDR2 FNYEAQ. In DNA, the CDR3 is TGTGCCAGCAGCCCGAGCGGGCGGGAGCAGTTCTTC. Its protein is CASSPSGREQFF.

This clonotype occurred a few times. V and J are TRBV7-2 and TRBJ1-5; 8 bases are shared with TRBD1. CDR3 length: 14 residues. Trimming at V came to 5 bases and at J to 2 bases, leaving 2 bases not matched to a gene. CDR1 SGHTA and CDR2 FQGNSA come from the germline V gene. CDR3 amino acids: CASSQGAGNQPQHF. DNA for the CDR3: TGTGCCAGCAGCCAGGGGGCGGGCAATCAGCCCCAGCATTTT.

This clonotype was counted between two and nine times. CDR3 sequence reads: CASSIGAGGPYNEQFF. For the CDR3, the DNA is TGTGCCAGTAGTATAGGAGCGGGAGGACCCTACAATGAGCAGTTCTTC. The chain couples TRBV19 to TRBJ2-1, with 9 bases matching TRBD2. V dropped 1 base and J dropped 2; count of bases not matched to a gene: 3. CDR1 is LNHDA, CDR2 SQIVND, per germline (reference sequence). The CDR3 totals 16 residues.

The table lists this clonotype with many counts. The chain employs TRBV7-2 and TRBJ2-7, with 7 bases lining up with TRBD1. CDR3 length: 13 amino acids. Germline-derived CDR1 and CDR2 are SGHTA and FQGNSA. The V and J ends lost 3 bases and 3 bases, in that order; junction bases with no gene match: 2. The CDR3 sequence is CASSLTGYYEQYF. The CDR3 DNA reads as TGTGCCAGCAGCTTGACAGGGTACTACGAGCAGTACTTC.

This clonotype was seen a few times. The rearrangement links TRBV12-3 or TRBV12-4 to TRBJ2-1; D may be TRBD1 (5 bases). Between the trimmed V and J ends, which lost 4 bases and 5 bases, there was a span of 15 bases. This CDR3 has 15 residues. The CDR3 region is CASSSSGKLDNEQFF. CDR3 DNA sequence: TGTGCCAGCAGTTCTTCAGGGAAACTCGACAATGAGCAGTTCTTC.

This clonotype was found a few times. The chain links TRBV5-1 to TRBJ2-5; 7 bases fit TRBD2. V shed 0 bases, J shed 5 bases, and the junction held 7 bases outside the gene matches. The CDR3 runs 15 residues. The V gene's germline CDR1 is SGHRS and CDR2 YFSETQ. Here the CDR3 DNA reads TGCGCCAGCAGCTTGGAGTCGGCTAGCGGTGAGACCCAGTACTTC. This gives the protein CASSLESASGETQYF.

In this sample, this clonotype turned up a few times. The gene calls are TRBV12-3 or TRBV12-4 and TRBJ1-1; perhaps TRBD1 as D (5 bases). This CDR3 spans 12 amino acids. Trimming stripped 4 bases from V and 7 bases from J, with 10 bases between. The CDR3 here is CASSWGGNEAFF. The CDR3 bases are TGTGCCAGCAGTTGGGGCGGGAATGAAGCTTTCTTT.

This clonotype was seen a single time. The V and J genes are TRBV5-6 and TRBJ1-3; no clear D gene. The CDR3 sequence is 16 residues long. Germline V gene sequence: CDR1 SGHDT, CDR2 YYEEEE. Trimming pared 6 bases from V and 0 bases from J, leaving 16 bases between. The CDR3 nucleotides read TGTGCCAGCAACCCCGCAGGACCCAGCTCTGGAAACACCATATATTTT. It codes for CASNPAGPSSGNTIYF.